This T cell receptor beta chain is drawn from a study of T cell repertoires in cytomegalovirus infection. CDR1 is LNHDA, CDR2 SQIVND, per germline (reference sequence). The ends were cut back, 5 bases at V and 3 bases at J, with 10 bases in the middle. CDR3 length: 13 amino acids. From the reads, TCRdb called clonotypes with MiXCR, one entry per CDR3 protein. This sample has more than 650,000 distinct CDR3 sequences, with 35% to 45% found just once. This clonotype was counted ten times or more. Its antigen is unidentified. Findings and limits, study-wide: Dominant in the ex vivo response were TCR beta clonotypes restricted by HLA-C and specific for CMV.

This receptor was taken from a human donor in good health (CMV status not recorded). Some clones in this sample may be carry-over from other donors' samples. The chain employs TRBV19 and TRBJ1-1; D not resolved. The specimen sequenced was PBMCs. DNA of the CDR3: TGTGCCAGTAGTGTTACGGAGGACACTGAAGCTTTCTTT. Residues: CASSVTEDTEAFF.